The following is a T cell receptor beta chain sequence with its context. Its antigen is not known. The CDR3 covers 14 residues. The germline gives CDR1 SEHNR, CDR2 FQNEAQ (reference sequence). The germline V and J ends were trimmed by 3 bases and 2 bases, with 10 bases remaining between them. Amplification used 60 Vbeta primers and 13 Jbeta primers. In the original workflow: Tens of millions of unique TCR beta chains, roughly 11 million shared, were counted in a later analysis. Libraries were prepared by immunoSEQ multiplex PCR; TCRdb keeps only in-frame clonotypes and omits some of them. V, J and clone size derive from that table, while D and trimming were established from the DNA sequence. The repertoire holds 95,000 to 150,000 clones, approximately 72% seen once, with approximately 30% in the top ten. The sample comes from a study of cytomegalovirus exposure and HLA in healthy donors. Study results and limitations: In most subjects, TCR beta sequences reportedly gave accurate predictions of HLA-A and HLA-B alleles.

Everyone who donated was a healthy bone marrow donor. The sequence was collected from a man in his 60s in good health and CMV-seropositive. The chain combines TRBV7-9 with TRBJ2-5, with D maybe TRBD2 (5 bases). The sample consisted of PBMCs. The CDR3 DNA is TGTGCCAGCAGCTTCTTAGCGTTACAAGAGACCCAGTACTTC. This translates into CASSFLALQETQYF.